Each of the 28 T cell receptor beta chains below was sequenced from the same sample in a study of blood T cell repertoires in COVID-19. This table comes from immunoSEQ multiplex PCR, and its TCRdb copy is limited to in-frame clones, with some not included. The table has 150,000 to 200,000 clones, around 80% seen once. Sequences were obtained from PBMCs or T cells enriched from blood (not recorded which). These receptors were taken from a man aged 35 to 55 who had recovered from COVID-19.

In this sample, this clone turned up once. This chain uses TRBV10-3 with TRBJ1-6; possible D gene TRBD1, 6 bases. Trimming pared 7 bases from V and 5 bases from J, leaving 12 bases between. The CDR3 runs 14 residues. Germline CDR1 reads ENHRY; CDR2 reads SYGVKD. This chain's CDR3 is CAITADSHNSPLHF. The CDR3 DNA follows: TGTGCCATCACGGCGGACAGCCATAATTCACCCCTCCACTTT.

The chain has TRBV30 and TRBJ1-2; D perhaps matches TRBD1 (5 bases). Trimming shortened V by 3 bases and J by 6 bases, and 14 bases separated the two germline ends. The CDR3 covers 13 residues. The germline CDR1 and CDR2 sequences are GTSNPN and SVGIG (reference sequence). The CDR3 nucleotides are TGTGCCTGGAGCGCTCAGGGTAGGAATGGCTACACCTTC. Encoded protein: CAWSAQGRNGYTF.

The V call is TRBV9, the J call TRBJ1-4; D perhaps matches TRBD1 (6 bases). The V gene's germline CDR1 is SGDLS and CDR2 YYNGEE. Trimming cost V 3 bases and J 0 bases, with 15 bases left between them. CDR3 length: 17 amino acids. CDR3: CASSAGQFQATNEKLFF. DNA for the CDR3: TGTGCCAGCAGCGCTGGACAGTTTCAGGCAACTAATGAAAAACTGTTTTTT.

The chain is built from TRBV4-1 and TRBJ1-2, with TRBD1 matching 9 bases. The V gene end was trimmed by 1 base and the J gene end by 5 bases; junction bases not matched to a gene: 14. The CDR3 runs 18 residues. Germline assignment: CDR1 MGHRA and CDR2 YSYEKL. The CDR3: CASSQVLSRPGTGYGYTF. CDR3 nucleotides: TGCGCCAGCAGCCAAGTCCTCTCCCGCCCCGGGACAGGGTATGGCTACACCTTC.

V and J are TRBV27 and TRBJ1-4; 9 bases match TRBD1. This CDR3 contains 15 residues. V was pared by 5 bases and J by 7 bases, with 8 bases of the junction left unmatched. Germline CDR1 and CDR2: MNHEY and SMNVEV (reference sequence). The CDR3 bases are TGTGCCAGCAGTCTCGGGACAGGGCCAGGTGAAAAACTGTTTTTT. Its protein is CASSLGTGPGEKLFF.

The rearrangement uses TRBV19 and TRBJ2-1; 8 bases agree with TRBD2. J was trimmed by 7 bases and V by 9 bases; bases with no gene match: 11. The germline gives CDR1 LNHDA, CDR2 SQIVND (reference sequence). The CDR3 runs 14 residues. CDR3 sequence: CASLPGGQGNEQFF. The CDR3 coding sequence is TGTGCCAGCCTGCCGGGGGGGCAAGGGAATGAGCAGTTCTTC.

The chain is built from TRBV21-1 and TRBJ2-3; TRBD2 is the table's D call, not checked against the DNA. TRBV21-1 is recorded as a pseudogene. The CDR3 runs to 16 residues. The CDR3 sequence is CASSKDQGGDTDTQYF. CDR3 DNA sequence: TGTGCCAGCAGCAAAGATCAAGGAGGGGACACAGATACGCAGTATTTT.

This rearrangement joins TRBV12-3 or TRBV12-4 to TRBJ2-7; D is unclear. Trimming took 5 bases from V and 0 from J, leaving 5 bases between them. The CDR3 is 12 residues long. This CDR3 is CASSTGSYEQYF. For the CDR3, the DNA is TGTGCCAGCAGTACCGGCTCCTACGAGCAGTACTTC.

V usage is TRBV2 and J usage is TRBJ1-1, with D possibly being TRBD1 (6 bases). CDR3 length: 12 amino acids. CDR1 SNHLY and CDR2 FYNNEI come from the germline V gene. Trimming left V 7 bases short and J 5 bases short, with 11 bases between. CDR3 DNA: TGTGCCAGCAAACAGGGTGTAACTGAAGCTTTCTTT. Its protein is CASKQGVTEAFF.

The chain carries TRBV6-1 and TRBJ1-4; TRBD1 is a possible D gene (5 bases). CDR1 is MNHNS, CDR2 SASEGT, per germline. The CDR3 runs 14 residues. Trimming shortened V by 2 bases and J by 7 bases, and 11 bases separated the two germline ends. For the CDR3, the DNA is TGTGCCAGCAGTGAACGTCAGGGTCGTGAAAAACTGTTTTTT. The encoded protein is CASSERQGREKLFF.

This clone has just a few counts. Other DNA sequences in this sample translate to the same CDR3. V and J are TRBV19 and TRBJ1-2; no clear D. This CDR3 contains 12 residues. CDR1 is LNHDA, CDR2 SQIVND, per germline (reference sequence). Trimming pared 6 bases from V and 5 bases from J, leaving 10 bases between. CDR3 amino acids: CASSFRLYGYTF. CDR3 DNA sequence: TGTGCCAGTAGCTTCAGGCTGTATGGCTACACCTTC. Combining the CDR3 with reference TRBV19 and TRBJ1-2 gives the whole variable domain DGGITQSPKYLFRKEGQNVTLSCEQNLNHDAMYWYRQDPGQGLRLIYYSQIVNDFQKGDIAEGYSVSREKKESFPLTVTSAQKNPTAFYLCASSFRLYGYTFGSGTRLTVV.

This sequence joins TRBV7-8 and TRBJ2-3, with a tentative D call TRBD1 (6 bases). CDR3 length: 13 amino acids. Germline loops: CDR1 SGHVS, CDR2 FQNEAQ. With 5 bases removed from V and 7 bases from J, the gap between germline ends came to 13 bases. CDR3 sequence reads: CASSLGQTYTQYF. The CDR3, as DNA: TGTGCCAGCAGCCTTGGACAGACTTATACGCAGTATTTT.

J is TRBJ2-3 and V is TRBV2; 8 bases match TRBD2. Germline lookup yields CDR1 SNHLY and CDR2 FYNNEI. V shed 6 bases, J shed 2 bases, and the junction held 4 bases outside the gene matches. There are 14 residues in the CDR3. CDR3 DNA sequence: TGTGCCAGCAGGATCGGGGGGGCCACAGATACGCAGTATTTT. This gives the protein CASRIGGATDTQYF.

The chain uses TRBV5-1 and TRBJ2-1; 10 bases align to TRBD2. The CDR3 consists of 16 residues. Trimming removed 5 bases from V and 9 bases from J; junction bases left unmatched: 14. Germline loops: CDR1 SGHRS, CDR2 YFSETQ. The CDR3: CASSPNPSGGWIEQFF. CDR3 bases: TGCGCCAGCAGTCCAAACCCTAGCGGGGGATGGATTGAGCAGTTCTTC.

J is TRBJ2-3 and V is TRBV5-6; TRBD2 agrees at 11 bases. CDR1 and CDR2 (germline): SGHDT, YYEEEE. This CDR3 has 15 amino acids. The ends lost 4 bases at V and 5 bases at J; junction bases unmatched: 6. The CDR3 DNA reads as TGTGCCAGCAGCGCCCCTAGCGGGGGGATAGATACGCAGTATTTT. Amino acid sequence: CASSAPSGGIDTQYF. The full variable domain, with the rest looked up from reference TRBV5-6 and TRBJ2-3, is DAGVTQSPTHLIKTRGQQVTLRCSPKSGHDTVSWYQQALGQGPQFIFQYYEEEERQRGNFPDRFSGHQFPNYSSELNVNALLLGDSALYLCASSAPSGGIDTQYFGPGTRLTVL.

The gene calls are TRBV24-1 and TRBJ2-5, with a weak D call TRBD1 (5 bases). There are 14 residues in the CDR3. V lost 2 bases and J 4 bases, leaving 10 bases between the germline ends. Germline V CDR1 and CDR2: KGHDR, SFDVKD. CDR3 DNA: TGTGCCACCAGTGATTCAGGGATCGGAGAGACCCAGTACTTC. Translated: CATSDSGIGETQYF.

This CDR3 is CASRARSNTGELFF. In DNA, the CDR3 is TGCGCCAGCAGAGCGAGATCGAACACCGGGGAGCTGTTTTTT. The J gene is TRBJ2-2, the V gene TRBV10-1; D is uncertain. The CDR3 length is 14 residues. From germline, CDR1 is WNHNN and CDR2 SYGVQD (reference sequence). Trimming took off 6 bases at V and 0 bases at J, with 8 bases between the two ends.

The DNA of the CDR3 is TGTGCCAGTGATAGTCTAACAGGGGGTACCTACACCTTC. It specifies CASDSLTGGTYTF. The genes are TRBV19 and TRBJ1-2; 8 bases fit TRBD1. V dropped 8 bases and J dropped 10; count of bases not matched to a gene: 12. This CDR3 is 13 amino acids long. CDR1 is LNHDA, CDR2 SQIVND, per germline (reference sequence).

The sample holds a few counts of this clone. This chain links TRBV6-5 with TRBJ2-7; D uncertain. The CDR3 spans 14 residues. Germline V gene lookup returns CDR1 MNHEY and CDR2 SVGAGI. Trimming shortened V by 6 bases and J by 6 bases, and 18 bases separated the two germline ends. The CDR3 loop is CASSRPTVSPEQYF. CDR3 DNA sequence: TGTGCCAGCAGCCGGCCCACAGTTTCCCCCGAGCAGTACTTC.

Only a few counts were recorded for this clone. The V gene is TRBV5-1, the J gene TRBJ1-2, with 10 bases that match TRBD1. V lost 4 bases and J lost 6; bases outside the gene matches: 9. Germline CDR1 reads SGHRS; CDR2 reads YFSETQ. The CDR3 loop spans 15 amino acids. Here the CDR3 DNA reads TGCGCCAGCAGCGCAGGGACAGGGGAGGGCCATGGCTACACCTTC. Amino acids: CASSAGTGEGHGYTF. The complete variable domain, with remaining parts taken from reference TRBV5-1 and TRBJ1-2, reads KAGVTQTPRYLIKTRGQQVTLSCSPISGHRSVSWYQQTPGQGLQFLFEYFSETQRNKGNFPGRFSGRQFSNSRSEMNVSTLELGDSALYLCASSAGTGEGHGYTFGSGTRLTVV.

This rearrangement joins TRBV5-4 to TRBJ1-1; D uncertain. The V gene lost 2 bases and the J gene lost 3 bases, with 11 bases spanning the gap. This CDR3 is 14 amino acids long. Germline V gene data show CDR1 as SGHNT and CDR2 as YYREEE (reference sequence). The DNA for the CDR3 is TGTGCCAGCAGCTTACTAGGGCGCGACACTGAAGCTTTCTTT. This sequence encodes CASSLLGRDTEAFF.

This chain uses TRBV30 with TRBJ1-6; D is perhaps TRBD1 (5 bases). Trimming removed 8 bases from V and 7 bases from J, with 18 bases in between. Germline V gives CDR1 GTSNPN, CDR2 SVGIG (reference sequence). The CDR3 contains 14 residues. DNA of the CDR3: TGTGCCAGGGGCCCTGGAGGGATCAATTCACCCCTCCACTTT. As protein: CARGPGGINSPLHF. Looking up the rest from reference TRBV30 and TRBJ1-6 gives the full variable domain: SQTIHQWPATLVQPVGSPLSLECTVEGTSNPNLYWYRQAAGRGLQLLFYSVGIGQISSEVPQNLSASRPQDRQFILSSKKLLLSDSGFYLCARGPGGINSPLHFGNGTRLTVT.

The chain couples TRBV5-8 to TRBJ2-5; 8 nucleotides match TRBD1. Germline loops: CDR1 SGHTS, CDR2 YDEGEE. J gave up 6 bases and V 2 bases, and 9 bases lay outside the gene matches. CDR3 size: 15 residues. The CDR3 nucleotides are TGTGCCAGCAGCTTAAATACAGGGGGTATCAAGACCCAGTACTTC. Its translation is CASSLNTGGIKTQYF.

V and J are TRBV5-1 and TRBJ1-1, with D possibly being TRBD1 (5 bases). V was trimmed by 2 bases and J by 5 bases, leaving 10 bases between them. This CDR3 is built from 13 residues. Germline V CDR1 and CDR2: SGHRS, YFSETQ. The CDR3 region is CASSFGGYTEAFF. In nucleotides, the CDR3 is TGCGCCAGCAGCTTTGGGGGGTATACTGAAGCTTTCTTT.

This clone is a singleton in its sample. V gene TRBV30 combines with J gene TRBJ1-2, with no clear D. The V gene's germline CDR1 is GTSNPN and CDR2 SVGIG (reference sequence). This CDR3 is built from 15 residues. The V gene lost 1 base and the J gene lost 2 bases, with 14 bases spanning the gap. The CDR3 coding sequence is TGTGCCTGGAGTGACGCGCCGGGGTTCAACTATGGCTACACCTTC. It yields the protein CAWSDAPGFNYGYTF.

This clone was seen only a few times. This sequence joins TRBV7-3 and TRBJ2-7; 10 bases map to TRBD2. The CDR3 runs 15 residues. With 3 bases clipped from V and 0 bases from J, the junction kept 2 bases outside the gene matches. In germline, CDR1 is SGHTA, CDR2 FQGTGA. Here the CDR3 reads CASSFLAGVSYEQYV. The CDR3, as DNA: TGTGCCAGCAGCTTTCTAGCGGGGGTCTCCTACGAGCAGTACGTC.

The chain recombines TRBV1 with TRBJ2-4; no DNA check was done on the table's D call, TRBD1. TRBV1 is termed a pseudogene. The CDR3 runs 15 residues. CDR3 residues: CTSSQVFQGRNIQYF. CDR3 bases: TGCACCAGCAGCCAGGTTTTTCAGGGAAGGAACATTCAGTACTTC.

The V gene is TRBV18, the J gene TRBJ2-7; possibly TRBD1 for D (6 bases). Per germline, CDR1 KGHSH and CDR2 LQKENI. This CDR3 has 13 residues. Trimming took 3 bases from V and 5 from J, leaving 11 bases between them. The CDR3 coding sequence is TGTGCCAGCTCACCTACACGGGACAACGAGCAGTACGTC. Translated, it gives CASSPTRDNEQYV.